The 10 T cell receptor beta chains reported below all come from one sample, sequenced in a study of control samples from healthy donors and cancer patients. Produced via immunoSEQ multiplex PCR; TCRdb's table is partial and in-frame only. The data show about 170,000 clones, with 93% seen just once and approximately 4% held by the top ten. The sample consisted of blood. The receptors stem from a woman aged 55-69 years in good health.

V gene TRBV7-8 combines with J gene TRBJ1-1; D call uncertain. V dropped 8 bases and J dropped 1 base, with 14 bases sitting between them. The CDR3 covers 14 residues. Germline CDR1 is SGHVS and CDR2 is FQNEAQ. CDR3 in DNA: TGTGCCAGCCATCGGCAAAGGTCGAACACTGAAGCTTTCTTT. This codes for CASHRQRSNTEAFF.

Concerning this clone: One end of the junction fails to match germline, which may point to a read error. The V call is TRBV7-9, the J call TRBJ2-1, with 13 bases that match TRBD2. Germline CDR1 and CDR2: SEHNR and FQNEAQ (reference sequence). The CDR3 is 13 residues long. The CDR3 region is CASSLTSGGATVF. For the CDR3, the DNA is TGTGCCAGCAGCTTAACTAGCGGGGGGGCCACTGTCTTC.

The chain carries TRBV18 and TRBJ1-4; D might be TRBD1 (6 bases). The CDR3 runs to 14 residues. V gave up 1 base and J gave up 8 bases, with 11 bases separating them. CDR1 is KGHSH, CDR2 LQKENI, per germline. In nucleotides, the CDR3 is TGTGCCAGCTCACCACAGTATCAGGGGGAAAAACTGTTTTTT. It yields the protein CASSPQYQGEKLFF.

The genes are TRBV12-3 or TRBV12-4 and TRBJ2-3; D unresolved. Trimming cost V 3 bases and J 2 bases, with 3 bases left between them. The CDR3 covers 12 residues. DNA for the CDR3: TGTGCCAGCAGTTTCAACACAGATACGCAGTATTTT. Translated, it gives CASSFNTDTQYF.

V usage is TRBV7-2 and J usage is TRBJ1-1; D remains unclear. Germline values: CDR1 SGHTA, CDR2 FQGNSA. V shed 1 base and J shed 5 bases, with 11 bases lying between them. This CDR3 is built from 14 residues. CDR3 bases: TGTGCCAGCAGCTTAGTGTCGGTGGCAACTGAAGCTTTCTTT. It yields the protein CASSLVSVATEAFF.

CDR3 protein: CASSLDTNADTQYF. In nucleotides, the CDR3 is TGTGCCAGCAGCTTAGATACAAACGCAGATACGCAGTATTTT. V and J are TRBV7-6 and TRBJ2-3; no clear D. Between the trimmed V and J ends, which lost 1 base and 4 bases, there was a span of 9 bases. This CDR3 has 14 amino acids. Germline V gene sequence: CDR1 SGHVS, CDR2 FNYEAQ.

The chain uses TRBV6-2 or TRBV6-3 and TRBJ1-3; D is undetermined. Germline V lookup: CDR1 MNHEY, CDR2 SVGEGT. V was clipped by 2 bases and J by 4 bases, with 12 bases between them. This CDR3 has 15 amino acids. CDR3 residues: CASSYGRVLGNTIYF. DNA of the CDR3: TGTGCCAGCAGTTACGGACGAGTTCTCGGAAACACCATATATTTT.

The chain is built from TRBV7-2 and TRBJ1-3; a weak D match, TRBD1 (5 bases). This CDR3 comprises 15 residues. Germline CDR1 SGHTA, CDR2 FQGNSA. Trimming shortened V by 5 bases and J by 2 bases, and 13 bases separated the two germline ends. The CDR3 region is CASSIGLGAGNTIYF. The CDR3 region has the DNA TGTGCCAGCAGCATAGGACTAGGGGCTGGAAACACCATATATTTT.

A note on this clone: Other DNA sequences in this specimen translate into the identical CDR3. The chain uses TRBV7-2 and TRBJ2-7, with D possibly TRBD1 on 8 matching bases. The germline V and J ends were trimmed by 3 bases and 1 base, with 19 bases remaining between them. Germline CDR1 reads SGHTA; CDR2 reads FQGNSA. The CDR3 has 17 amino acids. This CDR3 is CASSFRGGRGPSYEQYF. The CDR3 DNA is TGTGCCAGCAGCTTCAGGGGGGGCAGGGGGCCTTCCTACGAGCAGTACTTC.

J is TRBJ2-1 and V is TRBV6-5; D remains ambiguous. Trimming took off 4 bases at V and 15 bases at J, with 16 bases between the two ends. This CDR3 comprises 12 residues. From germline, CDR1 is MNHEY and CDR2 SVGAGI. The CDR3 DNA is TGTGCCAGCAGTTTTAGCAGGATGCGGTGGTTCTTC. This codes for CASSFSRMRWFF.